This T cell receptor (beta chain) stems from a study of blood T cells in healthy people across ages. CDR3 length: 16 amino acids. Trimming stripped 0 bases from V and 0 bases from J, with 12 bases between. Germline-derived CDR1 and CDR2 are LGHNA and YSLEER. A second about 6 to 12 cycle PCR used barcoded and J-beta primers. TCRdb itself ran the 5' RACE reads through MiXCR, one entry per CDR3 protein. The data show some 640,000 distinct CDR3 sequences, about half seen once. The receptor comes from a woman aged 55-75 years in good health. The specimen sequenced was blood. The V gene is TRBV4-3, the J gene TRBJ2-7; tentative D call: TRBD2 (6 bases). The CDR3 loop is CASSQDLVEGSYEQYF. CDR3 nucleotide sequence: TGCGCCAGCAGCCAAGATTTGGTGGAGGGCTCCTACGAGCAGTACTTC.